The clone carrying this TCR beta chain showed up just once. What it recognizes is unknown. This record comes from a study of regulatory and conventional T cells in RAG deficiency. Study-level findings and limits: Omenn patients showed >75% Treg-Tconv overlap and shorter CDR3 lengths. Compared with controls, unique Treg TCR beta sequences dropped about 110-fold in Omenn syndrome and CID/AS.

Blood CD4+ CD25-low CD127-high conventional T cells supplied the genomic DNA template. Assay used: immunoSEQ multiplex PCR; TCRdb lists only in-frame clones, some missing. The sample has 34,000 or so clones, 60% to 85% seen once. Trimming cost V 0 bases and J 5 bases, with 8 bases left between them. The CDR3 has 13 residues. Germline V CDR1 and CDR2: SGHRS, YFSETQ. These data are also associated with another study on regulatory T cells. Per that study: The PCR used 52 TRBV and 13 TRBJ primers. Skewed V and J usage and few unique V-J pairs marked patient repertoires, most in Tregs.

The sequence derives from a human donor in good health. The chain combines TRBV5-1 with TRBJ1-1; D is ambiguous. The sequenced material came from CD4+ effector T cells sorted from blood. The CDR3 loop reads CASSLVGDTEAFF. The CDR3 coding sequence is TGCGCCAGCAGCTTGGTTGGAGATACTGAAGCTTTCTTT.